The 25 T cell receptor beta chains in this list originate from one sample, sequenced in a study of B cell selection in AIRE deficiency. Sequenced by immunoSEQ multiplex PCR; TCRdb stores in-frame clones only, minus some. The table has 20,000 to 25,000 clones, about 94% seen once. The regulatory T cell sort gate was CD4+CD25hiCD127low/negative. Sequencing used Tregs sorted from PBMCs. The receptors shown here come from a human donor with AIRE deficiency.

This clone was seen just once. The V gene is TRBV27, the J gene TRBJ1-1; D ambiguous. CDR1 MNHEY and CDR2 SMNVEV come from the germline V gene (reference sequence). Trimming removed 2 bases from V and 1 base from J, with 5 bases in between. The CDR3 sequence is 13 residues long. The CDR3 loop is CASSLTENTEAFF. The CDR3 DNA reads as TGTGCCAGCAGTTTAACGGAGAACACTGAAGCTTTCTTT.

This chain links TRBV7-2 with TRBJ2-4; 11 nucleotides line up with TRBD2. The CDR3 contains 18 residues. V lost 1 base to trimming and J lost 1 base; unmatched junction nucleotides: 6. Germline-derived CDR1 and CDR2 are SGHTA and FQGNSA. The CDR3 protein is CASSLGGSSGRAKNIQYF. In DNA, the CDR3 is TGTGCCAGCAGCTTAGGAGGGTCTAGCGGGAGGGCCAAAAACATTCAGTACTTC.

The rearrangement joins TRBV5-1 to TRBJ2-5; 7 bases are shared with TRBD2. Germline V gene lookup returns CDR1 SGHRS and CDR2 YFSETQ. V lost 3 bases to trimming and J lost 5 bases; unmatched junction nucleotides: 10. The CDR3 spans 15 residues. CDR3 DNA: TGCGCCAGCAGCTCTGCCTCCCACGGGGGGGAGACCCAGTACTTC. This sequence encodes CASSSASHGGETQYF.

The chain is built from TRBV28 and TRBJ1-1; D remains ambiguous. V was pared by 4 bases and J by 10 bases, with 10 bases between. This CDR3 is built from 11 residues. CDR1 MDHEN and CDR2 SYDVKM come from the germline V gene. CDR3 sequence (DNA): TGTGCCAGCAGTTCCAGGATTATAGCTTTCTTT. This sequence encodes CASSSRIIAFF.

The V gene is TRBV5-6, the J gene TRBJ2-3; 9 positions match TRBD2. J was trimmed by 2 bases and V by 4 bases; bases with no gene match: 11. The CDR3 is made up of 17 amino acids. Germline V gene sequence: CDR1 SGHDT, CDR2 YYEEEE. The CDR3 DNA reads TGTGCCAGCAGCCCCAAGGGGCTAGCGGGATACACAGATACGCAGTATTTT. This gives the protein CASSPKGLAGYTDTQYF.

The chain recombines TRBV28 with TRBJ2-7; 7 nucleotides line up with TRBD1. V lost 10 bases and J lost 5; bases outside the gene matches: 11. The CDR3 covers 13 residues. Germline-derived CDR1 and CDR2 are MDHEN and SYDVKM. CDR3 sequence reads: CATSTGPLDEQYF. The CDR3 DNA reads TGTGCCACCTCGACAGGGCCCCTGGACGAGCAGTACTTC. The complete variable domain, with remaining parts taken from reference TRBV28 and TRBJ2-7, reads DVKVTQSSRYLVKRTGEKVFLECVQDMDHENMFWYRQDPGLGLRLIYFSYDVKMKEKGDIPEGYSVSREKKERFSLILESASTNQTSMYLCATSTGPLDEQYFGPGTRLTVT.

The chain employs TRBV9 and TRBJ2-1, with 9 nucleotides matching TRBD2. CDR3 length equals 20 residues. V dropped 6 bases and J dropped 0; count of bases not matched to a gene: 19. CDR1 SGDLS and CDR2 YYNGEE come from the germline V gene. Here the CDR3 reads CASINAASGASLSSYNEQFF. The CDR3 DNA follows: TGTGCCAGCATCAACGCGGCTAGCGGGGCGTCTTTGAGCTCCTACAATGAGCAGTTCTTC.

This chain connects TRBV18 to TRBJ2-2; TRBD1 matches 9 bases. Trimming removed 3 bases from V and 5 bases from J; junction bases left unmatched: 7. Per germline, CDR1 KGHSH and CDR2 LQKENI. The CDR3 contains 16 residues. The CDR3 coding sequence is TGTGCCAGCTCACCGCTCCGGGACAGGGTTACCGGGGAGCTGTTTTTT. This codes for CASSPLRDRVTGELFF.

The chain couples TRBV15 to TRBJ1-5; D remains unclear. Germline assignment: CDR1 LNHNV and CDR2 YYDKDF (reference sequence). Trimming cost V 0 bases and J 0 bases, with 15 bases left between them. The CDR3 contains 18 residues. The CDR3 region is CATSRDRAASDSNQPQHF. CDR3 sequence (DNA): TGTGCCACCAGCAGAGATCGAGCGGCCTCCGATAGCAATCAGCCCCAGCATTTT.

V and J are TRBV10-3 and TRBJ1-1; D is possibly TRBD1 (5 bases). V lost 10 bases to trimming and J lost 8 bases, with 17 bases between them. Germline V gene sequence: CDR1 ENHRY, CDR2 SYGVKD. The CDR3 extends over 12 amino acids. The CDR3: CATSQGRGEAFF. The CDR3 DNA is TGTGCCACCTCCCAGGGCCGGGGAGAAGCTTTCTTT.

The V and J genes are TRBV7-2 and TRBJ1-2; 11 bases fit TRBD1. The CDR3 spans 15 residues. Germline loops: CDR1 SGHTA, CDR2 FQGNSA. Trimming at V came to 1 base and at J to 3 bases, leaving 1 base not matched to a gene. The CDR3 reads CASSLGTGGHYGYTF. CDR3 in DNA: TGTGCCAGCAGCTTAGGGACAGGGGGCCACTATGGCTACACCTTC.

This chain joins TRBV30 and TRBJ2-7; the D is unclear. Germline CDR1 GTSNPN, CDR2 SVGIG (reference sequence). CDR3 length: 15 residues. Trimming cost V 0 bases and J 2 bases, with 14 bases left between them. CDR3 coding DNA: TGTGCCTGGAGTGTGGCTGGTTGGCGTCCCTACGAGCAGTACTTC. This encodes CAWSVAGWRPYEQYF.

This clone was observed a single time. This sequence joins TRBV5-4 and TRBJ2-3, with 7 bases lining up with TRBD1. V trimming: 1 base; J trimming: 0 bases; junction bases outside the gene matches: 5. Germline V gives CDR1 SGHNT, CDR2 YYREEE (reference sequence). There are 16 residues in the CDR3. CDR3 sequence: CASSLTGAPSTDTQYF. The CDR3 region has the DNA TGTGCCAGCAGCTTGACAGGGGCCCCAAGCACAGATACGCAGTATTTT.

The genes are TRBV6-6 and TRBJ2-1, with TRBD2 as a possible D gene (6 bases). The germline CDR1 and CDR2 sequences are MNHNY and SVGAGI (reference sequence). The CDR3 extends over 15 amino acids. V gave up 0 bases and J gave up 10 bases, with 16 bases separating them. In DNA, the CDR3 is TGTGCCAGCAGTTACTCGGGACTCCTACACAGCGAGCAGTTCTTC. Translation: CASSYSGLLHSEQFF.

The CDR3: CASSPAETQYF. In DNA, the CDR3 is TGTGCCAGCTCACCAGCGGAGACCCAGTACTTC. This chain joins TRBV18 and TRBJ2-5, with D uncertain. Germline CDR1 KGHSH, CDR2 LQKENI. This CDR3 comprises 11 residues. The ends were cut back, 2 bases at V and 5 bases at J, with 3 bases in the middle.

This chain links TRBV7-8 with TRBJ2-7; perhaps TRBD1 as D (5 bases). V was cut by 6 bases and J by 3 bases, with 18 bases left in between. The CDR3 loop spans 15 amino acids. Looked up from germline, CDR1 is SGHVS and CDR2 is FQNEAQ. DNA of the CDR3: TGTGCCAGCAGTCTCCAGTACCAAAGGGGCTACGAGCAGTACTTC. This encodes CASSLQYQRGYEQYF.

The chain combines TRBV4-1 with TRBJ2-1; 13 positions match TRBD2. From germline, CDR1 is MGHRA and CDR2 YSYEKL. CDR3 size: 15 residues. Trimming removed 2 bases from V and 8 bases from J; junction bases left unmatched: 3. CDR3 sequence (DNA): TGCGCCAGCAGCCAAACCGGACTAGCGGGAGATGAGCAGTTCTTC. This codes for CASSQTGLAGDEQFF.

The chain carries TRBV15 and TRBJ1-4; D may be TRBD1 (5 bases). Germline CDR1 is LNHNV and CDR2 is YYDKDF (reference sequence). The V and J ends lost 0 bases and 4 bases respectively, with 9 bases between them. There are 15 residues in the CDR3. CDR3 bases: TGTGCCACCAGCAGAGATCGACAGAGTAATGAAAAACTGTTTTTT. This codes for CATSRDRQSNEKLFF.

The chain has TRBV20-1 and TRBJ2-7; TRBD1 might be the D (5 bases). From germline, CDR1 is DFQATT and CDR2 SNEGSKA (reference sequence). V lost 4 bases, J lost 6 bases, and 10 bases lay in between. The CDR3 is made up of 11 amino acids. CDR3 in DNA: TGCAGTGCTACGCCCCAGGGCGAGCAGTACTTC. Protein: CSATPQGEQYF.

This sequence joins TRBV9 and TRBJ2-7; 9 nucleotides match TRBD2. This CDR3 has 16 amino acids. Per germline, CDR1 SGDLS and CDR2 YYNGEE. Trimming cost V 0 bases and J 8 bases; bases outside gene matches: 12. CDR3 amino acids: CASSVGIRLADTKQYF. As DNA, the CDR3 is TGTGCCAGCAGCGTAGGAATCAGACTAGCGGATACGAAGCAGTACTTC.

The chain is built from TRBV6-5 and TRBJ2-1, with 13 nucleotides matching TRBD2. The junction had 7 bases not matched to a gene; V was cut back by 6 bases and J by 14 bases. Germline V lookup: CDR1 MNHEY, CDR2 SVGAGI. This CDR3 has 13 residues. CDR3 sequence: CASSRTSGSKEFF. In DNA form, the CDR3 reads TGTGCCAGCAGCCGGACTAGCGGGAGTAAAGAGTTCTTC.

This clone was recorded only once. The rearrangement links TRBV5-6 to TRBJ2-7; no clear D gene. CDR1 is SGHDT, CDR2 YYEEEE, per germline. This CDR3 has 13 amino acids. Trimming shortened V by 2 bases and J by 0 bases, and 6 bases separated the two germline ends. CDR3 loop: CASSLGNSYEQYF. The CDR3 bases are TGTGCCAGCAGCTTAGGCAACTCCTACGAGCAGTACTTC.

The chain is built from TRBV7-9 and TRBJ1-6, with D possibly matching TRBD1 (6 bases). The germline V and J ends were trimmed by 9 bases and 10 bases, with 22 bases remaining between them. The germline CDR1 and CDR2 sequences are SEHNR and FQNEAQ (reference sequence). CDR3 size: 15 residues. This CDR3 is CASQTLGGGGSPLHF. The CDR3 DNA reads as TGTGCCAGTCAAACACTCGGGGGCGGCGGGTCACCCCTCCACTTT. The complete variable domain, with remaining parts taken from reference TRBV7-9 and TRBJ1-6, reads DTGVSQNPRHKITKRGQNVTFRCDPISEHNRLYWYRQTLGQGPEFLTYFQNEAQLEKSRLLSDRFSAERPKGSFSTLEIQRTEQGDSAMYLCASQTLGGGGSPLHFGNGTRLTVT.

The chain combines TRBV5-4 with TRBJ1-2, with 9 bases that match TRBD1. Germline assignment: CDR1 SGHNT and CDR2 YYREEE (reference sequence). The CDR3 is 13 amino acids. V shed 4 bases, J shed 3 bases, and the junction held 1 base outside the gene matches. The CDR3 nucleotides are TGTGCCAGCAGCCGGGACAGGGACTATGGCTACACCTTC. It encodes CASSRDRDYGYTF. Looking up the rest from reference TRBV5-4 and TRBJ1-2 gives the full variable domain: ETGVTQSPTHLIKTRGQQVTLRCSSQSGHNTVSWYQQALGQGPQFIFQYYREEENGRGNFPPRFSGLQFPNYSSELNVNALELDDSALYLCASSRDRDYGYTFGSGTRLTVV.

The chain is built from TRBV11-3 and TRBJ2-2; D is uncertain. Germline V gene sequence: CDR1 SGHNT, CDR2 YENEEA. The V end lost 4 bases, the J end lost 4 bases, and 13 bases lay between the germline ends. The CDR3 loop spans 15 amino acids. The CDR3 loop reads CASSYGSPITGELFF. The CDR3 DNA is TGTGCCAGCAGCTACGGCAGTCCCATCACCGGGGAGCTGTTTTTT.